A selection of T cell receptor beta chains follows, all from one sample in a study of blood T cell repertoires in COVID-19. Generated by immunoSEQ multiplex PCR, the TCRdb table keeps only in-frame clones and is missing some. Here the sample spans some 120,000 clones, roughly four fifths being singletons. Specimen: peripheral blood. Receptor source: a woman aged 50 to 60 with acute or convalescent COVID-19. The CDR3 runs from the conserved cysteine through the conserved F or W. A D gene is named only where the DNA matches it firmly. Where a row states a size, it is once, few, many or the class of an expanded clone; other rows omit it.

j_call,v_call,d_call,clone_size,cdr3_aa,cdr3_nt
TRBJ1-5,TRBV6-5,-,-,CASSSGTNANQPQHF,TGTGCCAGCAGTTCCGGGACTAACGCGAATCAGCCCCAGCATTTT
TRBJ1-5,TRBV10-1,-,-,CASSESGYGQPQHF,TGCGCCAGCAGTGAATCCGGCTACGGGCAGCCCCAGCATTTT
TRBJ2-1,TRBV9,-,once,CASSKLERYNEQFF,TGTGCCAGCAGCAAACTTGAGCGTTACAATGAGCAGTTCTTC
TRBJ1-6,TRBV10-3,TRBD1,-,CAISEQGSYNSPLHF,TGTGCCATCAGTGAACAGGGGTCCTATAATTCACCCCTCCACTTT
TRBJ2-5,TRBV18,TRBD2,-,CASSRGIAGEETQYF,TGTGCCAGCTCACGGGGGATAGCGGGGGAAGAGACCCAGTACTTC
TRBJ2-3,TRBV5-1,TRBD2,-,CASSLAGRTDTQYF,TGCGCCAGCAGTTTAGCGGGACGCACAGATACGCAGTATTTT
TRBJ1-1,TRBV29-1,TRBD1,-,CSVLQGETEAFF,TGCAGCGTCTTACAGGGGGAGACTGAAGCTTTCTTT
TRBJ2-1,TRBV7-9,TRBD2,-,CASSLALAGTYNEQFF,TGTGCCAGCAGCTTAGCTCTAGCGGGGACATACAATGAGCAGTTCTTC
TRBJ1-1,TRBV5-8,-,-,CASSPRGATEAFF,TGTGCCAGCAGCCCGCGGGGGGCTACTGAAGCTTTCTTT
TRBJ1-2,TRBV5-1,TRBD1,-,CASSYGQGFGYTF,TGCGCCAGCAGCTACGGACAGGGATTTGGCTACACCTTC
TRBJ1-1,TRBV11-2,-,-,CASSPGQNTEAFF,TGTGCCAGCAGCCCCGGACAGAACACTGAAGCTTTCTTT
TRBJ2-6,TRBV18,-,-,CASSPLSASGAGANVLTF,TGTGCCAGCTCACCACTCTCTGCCTCCGGGGCTGGGGCCAACGTCCTGACTTTC
TRBJ2-1,TRBV28,TRBD1,-,CASSLGGQGGHEQFF,TGTGCCAGCAGTTTGGGGGGACAGGGGGGCCATGAGCAGTTCTTC
TRBJ1-6,TRBV7-3,TRBD1,-,CASSARDRDNSPLHF,TGTGCCAGCAGCGCCCGGGACAGAGATAATTCACCCCTCCACTTT
TRBJ1-2,TRBV12-3/TRBV12-4,TRBD1,few,CASSTGQGYGYTF,TGTGCCAGCAGTACGGGACAGGGCTATGGCTACACCTTC
TRBJ2-2,TRBV7-3,-,once,CATQRAGTGELFF,TGTGCGACCCAGCGGGCGGGAACCGGGGAGCTGTTTTTT
TRBJ2-7,TRBV27,-,-,CASSLFGRGGDEQYF,TGTGCCAGCAGTTTATTTGGCAGGGGTGGCGACGAGCAGTACTTC
TRBJ1-2,TRBV20-1,-,once,CSATRRDGYTF,TGCAGTGCTACCCGGAGGGACGGCTACACCTTC
TRBJ1-2,TRBV29-1,-,-,CSAEQGSGIGYTF,TGCAGCGCAGAACAGGGAAGTGGGATTGGCTACACCTTC
TRBJ2-4,TRBV7-9,TRBD2,few,CASSPLAGGAGAKNIQYF,TGTGCCAGCAGCCCACTAGCGGGAGGGGCCGGGGCCAAAAACATTCAGTACTTC
TRBJ2-3,TRBV5-1,-,few,CASSLGGTSITDTQYF,TGCGCCAGCAGCTTGGGGGGGACAAGCATCACAGATACGCAGTATTTT
TRBJ1-2,TRBV3-1/TRBV3-2,-,-,CASSEGEGGYYGYTF,TGTGCCAGCAGCGAAGGGGAAGGGGGATACTATGGCTACACCTTC
TRBJ2-7,TRBV6-5,TRBD1,-,CASSYGQGFYEQYF,TGTGCCAGCAGTTATGGACAGGGGTTCTACGAGCAGTACTTC
TRBJ2-1,TRBV5-5,-,-,CASSLGRTTYNEQFF,TGTGCCAGCAGCTTGGGACGGACAACTTACAATGAGCAGTTCTTC
TRBJ2-1,TRBV5-6,TRBD2,-,CASSFGTSGFNEQFF,TGTGCCAGCAGCTTCGGGACTAGCGGATTCAATGAGCAGTTCTTC
TRBJ1-5,TRBV5-6,-,-,CASSSFYQNNQPQHF,TGTGCCAGCAGCTCGTTCTATCAAAACAATCAGCCCCAGCATTTT
TRBJ1-4,TRBV5-1,-,-,CASSLSYSQGGEKLFF,TGCGCCAGCAGCTTGTCTTATTCGCAGGGCGGTGAAAAACTGTTTTTT
TRBJ2-2,TRBV27,-,once,CASRTTGRTAGELFF,TGTGCCAGCAGAACGACGGGAAGGACTGCCGGGGAGCTGTTTTTT